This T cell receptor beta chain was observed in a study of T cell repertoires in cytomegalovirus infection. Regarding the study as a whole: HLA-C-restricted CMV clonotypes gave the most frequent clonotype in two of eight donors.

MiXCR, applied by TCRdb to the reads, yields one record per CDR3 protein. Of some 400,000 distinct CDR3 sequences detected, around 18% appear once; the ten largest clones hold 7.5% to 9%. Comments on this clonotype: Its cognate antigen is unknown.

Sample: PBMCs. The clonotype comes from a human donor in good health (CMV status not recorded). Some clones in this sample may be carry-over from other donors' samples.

In DNA, the CDR3 is TGTGCCAGCAGTCGGAGAAGCCAAGAGACCCAGTACTTC. Protein sequence: CASSRRSQETQYF. The chain has TRBV28 and TRBJ2-5; D not certain. V lost 5 bases and J lost 1, with 8 bases in between. Germline V CDR1 and CDR2: MDHEN, SYDVKM. This CDR3 is built from 13 residues.